Shown below are 8 T cell receptor beta chains from a single sample sequenced in a study of regulatory T cells in long-lasting Graves disease. Combining iRepertoire HTBI primers with Arm-PCR of CDR3 regions, the authors built TCR beta libraries. One entry per CDR3 protein results from TCRdb running MiXCR on the multiplex PCR reads. The table records 300,000 to 450,000 distinct CDR3 sequences, about a sixth of them present only once. Stated time point: newly diagnosed GD, antithyroid drugs for less than 3 months. RNA from PBMCs was the source of the TCR library. The starting material was peripheral blood mononuclear cells (PBMCs), obtained at new diagnosis, from a patient treated with antithyroid drugs. The receptors were sampled from a female donor with Graves disease.

In the case of this clonotype: A much larger clone differs from this one at a single base, so this may be a read error. The chain recombines TRBV20-1 with TRBJ1-5, with 9 bases lining up with TRBD1. With V trimmed by 5 bases and J by 4 bases, 21 bases remained unmatched. This CDR3 is built from 19 residues. Germline values: CDR1 DFQATT, CDR2 SNEGSKA (reference sequence). DNA for the CDR3: TGCAGTGCTGGTTCCCCCGGGACAGGGTTTGGGGAACGGAATCAGCCCCAGCATTTT. Its protein is CSAGSPGTGFGERNQPQHF.

Many counts were recorded for this clonotype. This chain links TRBV10-3 with TRBJ1-2; TRBD1 might be the D (5 bases). Trimming pared 4 bases from V and 2 bases from J, leaving 8 bases between. The germline V gene encodes CDR1 ENHRY and CDR2 SYGVKD. The CDR3 totals 13 residues. CDR3 amino acids: CAISAEGNYGYTF. Here the CDR3 DNA reads TGTGCCATCAGTGCTGAGGGGAACTATGGCTACACCTTC.

Remarks on this clonotype: With a far larger clone one base away, a read error is the likely cause. V is TRBV2 and J is TRBJ2-3, with 7 bases aligning to TRBD1. The J call may be incorrect, as the DNA end agrees better with TRBJ2-1. Germline-derived CDR1 and CDR2 are SNHLY and FYNNEI. The CDR3 length is 16 residues. CDR3 in DNA: TGTGCCAGCAGTAATGCACTCACGACAGGGCGTGGTGAGCAGTTCTTC. Its translation is CASSNALTTGRGEQFF.

This clonotype appeared a few times. The V and J genes are TRBV6-2 or TRBV6-3 and TRBJ2-1; D tentatively fits TRBD1 or TRBD2 (5 bases each). Germline lookup yields CDR1 MNHEY and CDR2 SVGEGT. The CDR3 totals 15 residues. The ends were cut back, 7 bases at V and 4 bases at J, with 17 bases in the middle. The CDR3 nucleotides read TGTGCCAGCACTAAGGGGTCGGGGTTTTACAATGAGCAGTTCTTC. This sequence encodes CASTKGSGFYNEQFF.

As for this clonotype: This may stem from a read error, because a much larger clone lies one nucleotide away. The conserved final phenylalanine or tryptophan is absent from the CDR3, which likely points to a read error. V is TRBV7-9 and J is TRBJ2-5; TRBD1 agrees at 7 bases. V trimming: 5 bases; J trimming: 4 bases; junction bases outside the gene matches: 4. The CDR3 is made up of 13 amino acids. CDR1 is SEHNR and CDR2 is FQNEAQ in the germline V gene (reference sequence). In nucleotides, the CDR3 is TGTGCCAGCAGCCCCCGACAGGGAGAGACCCAGTACTCC. Encoded protein: CASSPRQGETQYS.

This clonotype has at least ten counts. The chain recombines TRBV4-2 with TRBJ1-5, with a tentative D call TRBD1 (5 bases). Per germline, CDR1 LGHNA and CDR2 YNFKEQ. CDR3 length equals 15 residues. The V end was cut by 1 base, the J end by 10 bases, with 17 bases between. The CDR3 loop is CASSQVIQGRDPQHF. The CDR3 bases are TGTGCCAGCAGCCAAGTTATCCAGGGTCGAGACCCCCAGCATTTT.

This chain uses TRBV20-1 with TRBJ2-1; 9 nucleotides align to TRBD2. Trimming at V came to 3 bases and at J to 9 bases, leaving 6 bases not matched to a gene. The germline CDR1 and CDR2 sequences are DFQATT and SNEGSKA (reference sequence). This CDR3 comprises 13 residues. The CDR3 protein is CSASAGGLSEQFF. CDR3 in DNA: TGCAGTGCTAGCGCGGGGGGGCTAAGTGAGCAGTTCTTC.

In the case of this clonotype: This may stem from a read error, because a much larger clone lies one nucleotide away. The chain is built from TRBV2 and TRBJ2-1; D could derive from TRBD1 or TRBD2 (5 bases each). Germline lookup yields CDR1 SNHLY and CDR2 FYNNEI. V lost 8 bases, J lost 13 bases, and 27 bases lay in between. The CDR3 is made up of 15 amino acids. The CDR3 DNA follows: TGTGCCAGCGGGTGGGACCCACATCAGGGAGAGACCCAGTTCTTC. Translating gives CASGWDPHQGETQFF. Variable domain in full (rest from reference TRBV2 and TRBJ2-1): EPEVTQTPSHQVTQMGQEVILRCVPISNHLYFYWYRQILGQKVEFLVSFYNNEISEKSEIFDDQFSVERPDGSNFTLKIRSTKLEDSAMYFCASGWDPHQGETQFFGPGTRLTVL.